This T cell receptor beta chain came from a study of T cell responses to AZD1222 COVID-19 vaccine. V shed 6 bases and J shed 1 base, with 16 bases lying between them. The length of the CDR3 is 15 residues. The germline V gene has CDR1 SGHRS and CDR2 YFSETQ. Generated by immunoSEQ multiplex PCR, the TCRdb table keeps only in-frame clones and is missing some. Of about 110,000 clones in the sample, about 87% were seen once. About this clone: Its antigen remains unknown.

Study conclusions and caveats: Spike-specific TCR breadth and depth were elevated following two AZD1222 doses. The study reported that nearly half of spike-specific TCRs target unmutated variant regions.

The receptor comes from an adult who received the AZD1222 COVID-19 vaccine. The material sequenced was peripheral blood, taken 28 days after the second AZD1222 dose. This sequence joins TRBV5-1 and TRBJ1-2, with a tentative D call TRBD1 (5 bases). CDR3 DNA sequence: TGCGCCAGCAACCTAAGCCCAGGGAGTAACTATGGCTACACCTTC. Its protein is CASNLSPGSNYGYTF.